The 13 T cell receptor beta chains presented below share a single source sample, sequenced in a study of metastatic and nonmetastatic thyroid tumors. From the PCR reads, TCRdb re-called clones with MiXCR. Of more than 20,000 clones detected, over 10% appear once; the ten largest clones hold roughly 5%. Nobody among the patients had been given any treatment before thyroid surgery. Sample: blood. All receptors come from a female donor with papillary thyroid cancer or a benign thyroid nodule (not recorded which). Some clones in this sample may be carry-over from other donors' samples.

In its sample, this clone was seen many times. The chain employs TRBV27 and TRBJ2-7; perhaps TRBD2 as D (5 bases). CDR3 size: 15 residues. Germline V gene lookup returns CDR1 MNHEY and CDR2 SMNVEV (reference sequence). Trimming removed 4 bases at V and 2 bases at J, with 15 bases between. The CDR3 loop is CASSYSLLGPYEQYF. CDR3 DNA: TGTGCCAGCAGTTACAGCCTACTAGGTCCCTACGAGCAGTACTTC.

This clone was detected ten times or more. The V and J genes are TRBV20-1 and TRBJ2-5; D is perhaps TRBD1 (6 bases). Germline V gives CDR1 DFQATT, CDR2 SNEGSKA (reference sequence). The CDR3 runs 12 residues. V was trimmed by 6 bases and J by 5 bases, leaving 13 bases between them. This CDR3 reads CSAPDSGETQYF. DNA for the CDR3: TGCAGTGCCCCGGACAGTGGGGAGACCCAGTACTTC.

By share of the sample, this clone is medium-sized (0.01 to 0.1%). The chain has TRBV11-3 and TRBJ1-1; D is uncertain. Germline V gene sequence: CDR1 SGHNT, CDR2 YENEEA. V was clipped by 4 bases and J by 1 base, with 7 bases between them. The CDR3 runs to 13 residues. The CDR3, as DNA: TGTGCCAGCAGCTACCAACGGAACACTGAAGCTTTCTTT. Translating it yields CASSYQRNTEAFF.

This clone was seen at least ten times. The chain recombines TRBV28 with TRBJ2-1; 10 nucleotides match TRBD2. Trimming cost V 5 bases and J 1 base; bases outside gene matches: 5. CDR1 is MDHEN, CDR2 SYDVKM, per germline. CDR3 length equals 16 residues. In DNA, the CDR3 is TGTGCCAGCAGTAAGCGGGAGGGCCGGTCCTACAATGAGCAGTTCTTC. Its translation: CASSKREGRSYNEQFF. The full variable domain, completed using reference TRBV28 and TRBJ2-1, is DVKVTQSSRYLVKRTGEKVFLECVQDMDHENMFWYRQDPGLGLRLIYFSYDVKMKEKGDIPEGYSVSREKKERFSLILESASTNQTSMYLCASSKREGRSYNEQFFGPGTRLTVL.

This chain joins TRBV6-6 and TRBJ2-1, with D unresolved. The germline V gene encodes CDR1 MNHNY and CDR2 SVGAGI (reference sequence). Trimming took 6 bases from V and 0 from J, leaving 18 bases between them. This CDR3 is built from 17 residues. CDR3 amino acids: CASSNRPPRSSYNEQFF. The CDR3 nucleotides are TGTGCCAGCAGCAACCGGCCCCCCCGGAGCTCCTACAATGAGCAGTTCTTC.

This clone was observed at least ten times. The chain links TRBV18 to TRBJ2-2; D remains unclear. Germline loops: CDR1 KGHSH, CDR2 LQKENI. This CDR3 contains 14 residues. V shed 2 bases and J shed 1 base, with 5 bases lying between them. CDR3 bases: TGTGCCAGCTCACCAGGTTTGAACACCGGGGAGCTGTTTTTT. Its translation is CASSPGLNTGELFF.

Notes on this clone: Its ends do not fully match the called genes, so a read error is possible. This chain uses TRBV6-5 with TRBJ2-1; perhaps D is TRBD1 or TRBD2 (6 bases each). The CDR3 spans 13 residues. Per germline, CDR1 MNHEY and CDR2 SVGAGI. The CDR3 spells CASSYSRGTEQSF. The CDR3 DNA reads TGTGCCAGCAGTTACTCGAGGGGGACTGAGCAGTCCTTC.

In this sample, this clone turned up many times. The CDR3 here is CASSQDEGLGFGELFF. The DNA for the CDR3 is TGTGCCAGCAGCCAAGACGAGGGACTAGGATTCGGGGAGCTGTTTTTT. This chain links TRBV4-2 with TRBJ2-2, with 8 positions matching TRBD2. This CDR3 has 16 residues. Trimming removed 0 bases from V and 7 bases from J; junction bases left unmatched: 7. Germline CDR1 reads LGHNA; CDR2 reads YNFKEQ.

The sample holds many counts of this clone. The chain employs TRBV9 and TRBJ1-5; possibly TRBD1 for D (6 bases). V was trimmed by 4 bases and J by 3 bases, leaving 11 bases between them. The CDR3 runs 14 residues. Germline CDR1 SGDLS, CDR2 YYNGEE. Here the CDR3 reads CASSPGQYNQPQHF. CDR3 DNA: TGTGCCAGCAGCCCCGGACAGTACAATCAGCCCCAGCATTTT.

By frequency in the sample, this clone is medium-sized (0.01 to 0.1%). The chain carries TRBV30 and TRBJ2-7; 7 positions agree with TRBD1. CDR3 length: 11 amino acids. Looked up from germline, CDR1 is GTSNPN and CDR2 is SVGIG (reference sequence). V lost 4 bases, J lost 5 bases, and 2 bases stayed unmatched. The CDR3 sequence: CAWKQGNEQYF. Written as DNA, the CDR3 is TGTGCCTGGAAACAGGGGAACGAGCAGTACTTC.

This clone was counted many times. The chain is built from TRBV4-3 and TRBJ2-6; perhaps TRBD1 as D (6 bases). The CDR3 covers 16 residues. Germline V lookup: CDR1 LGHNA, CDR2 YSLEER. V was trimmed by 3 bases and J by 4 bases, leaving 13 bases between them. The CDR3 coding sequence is TGCGCCAGCAGCCAGGGGTCCGGGACAGGGGCCAACGTCCTGACTTTC. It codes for CASSQGSGTGANVLTF.

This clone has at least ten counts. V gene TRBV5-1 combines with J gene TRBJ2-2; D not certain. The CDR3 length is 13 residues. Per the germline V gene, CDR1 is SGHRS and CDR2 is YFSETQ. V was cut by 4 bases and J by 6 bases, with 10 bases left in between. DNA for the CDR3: TGCGCCAGCAGCGTTTTAGAAGCCGGGGAGCTGTTTTTT. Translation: CASSVLEAGELFF.

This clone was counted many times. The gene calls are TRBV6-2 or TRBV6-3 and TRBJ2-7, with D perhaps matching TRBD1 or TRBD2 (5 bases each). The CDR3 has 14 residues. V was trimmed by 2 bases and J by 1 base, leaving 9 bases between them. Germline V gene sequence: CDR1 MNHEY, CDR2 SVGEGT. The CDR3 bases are TGTGCCAGCAGTTACCGGGACGGGTCCTACGAGCAGTACTTC. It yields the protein CASSYRDGSYEQYF.